One and the same sample provided the 20 T cell receptor beta chains below, sequenced in a study of OX40 agonist ivuxolimab in advanced cancers. Profiling relied on immunoSEQ multiplex PCR, and the TCRdb table lists in-frame clones only, not all of them. This sample has under 90,000 clones, with around 92% found just once. The specimen was CD4+ or CD8+ T cells sorted from blood, collected in a trial of the OX40 agonist ivuxolimab. These receptors all come from an adult with an advanced solid tumor such as melanoma, head and neck, liver or kidney cancer.

V and J are TRBV2 and TRBJ1-3, with D unresolved. This CDR3 spans 15 amino acids. Germline V CDR1 and CDR2: SNHLY, FYNNEI. V was pared by 6 bases and J by 0 bases, with 12 bases between. The CDR3 coding sequence is TGTGCCAGCAGCCTAAACGGGCGCTCTGGAAACACCATATATTTT. Translation: CASSLNGRSGNTIYF.

The gene calls are TRBV30 and TRBJ2-7, with D possibly matching TRBD2 (6 bases). The germline gives CDR1 GTSNPN, CDR2 SVGIG (reference sequence). Deletions cut 5 bases from V and 4 bases from J, with 9 bases between. The length of the CDR3 is 11 residues. The CDR3 nucleotides are TGTGCCTGGGGGACTTATTACGAGCAGTACTTC. Translation: CAWGTYYEQYF.

The chain recombines TRBV10-2 with TRBJ1-3; D not resolved. Germline V gene data show CDR1 as WSHSY and CDR2 as SAAADI. The V gene lost 6 bases and the J gene lost 3 bases, with 9 bases spanning the gap. The CDR3 runs to 13 residues. The CDR3: CASRGASGNTIYF. As DNA, the CDR3 is TGCGCCAGCAGGGGAGCTAGTGGAAACACCATATATTTT.

The chain is built from TRBV4-1 and TRBJ1-3; tentatively, D is TRBD1 (6 bases). The CDR3 is 17 amino acids. Germline assignment: CDR1 MGHRA and CDR2 YSYEKL. Trimming shortened V by 0 bases and J by 7 bases, and 19 bases separated the two germline ends. The CDR3 here is CASSQDLPQGIGNTIYF. The CDR3 DNA reads TGCGCCAGCAGCCAAGATCTTCCACAGGGCATAGGGAACACCATATATTTT.

This chain uses TRBV28 with TRBJ1-4; no firm D call. This CDR3 is 11 amino acids long. With 4 bases removed from V and 7 bases from J, the gap between germline ends came to 4 bases. Germline CDR1 is MDHEN and CDR2 is SYDVKM. CDR3 DNA: TGTGCCAGCAGTTCCGTTGAAAAACTGTTTTTT. It is translated as CASSSVEKLFF.

A single count supports this clone. The chain employs TRBV27 and TRBJ1-5; unclear D gene. V lost 0 bases and J 5 bases, leaving 14 bases between the germline ends. The CDR3 has 16 residues. Germline assignment: CDR1 MNHEY and CDR2 SMNVEV (reference sequence). The CDR3 coding sequence is TGTGCCAGCAGTTTATCCGGGCCCCTTCGCGATCAGCCCCAGCATTTT. This gives the protein CASSLSGPLRDQPQHF.

The rearrangement joins TRBV18 to TRBJ1-1; D possibly corresponds to TRBD1 (6 bases). There are 17 residues in the CDR3. The V end was cut by 0 bases, the J end by 2 bases, with 16 bases between. CDR1 is KGHSH and CDR2 is LQKENI in the germline V gene. For the CDR3, the DNA is TGTGCCAGCTCACCACCAACCGGGGGCCTCGCAAACACTGAAGCTTTCTTT. Translation: CASSPPTGGLANTEAFF.

The chain carries TRBV11-2 and TRBJ2-7; 7 bases fit TRBD1. This CDR3 is built from 12 residues. V was pared by 5 bases and J by 4 bases, with 2 bases of the junction left unmatched. Germline V gene sequence: CDR1 SGHAT, CDR2 FQNNGV. CDR3 sequence (DNA): TGTGCCAGCAGCCAGACAGGGTACGAGCAGTACTTC. It encodes CASSQTGYEQYF.

CDR3: CASSLVPDGNTIYF. DNA for the CDR3: TGCGCCAGCAGCTTGGTGCCGGACGGAAACACCATATATTTT. The chain uses TRBV5-1 and TRBJ1-3; D is unclear. CDR1 is SGHRS, CDR2 YFSETQ, per germline. The CDR3 is made up of 14 amino acids. V was trimmed by 0 bases and J by 4 bases, leaving 8 bases between them.

The chain employs TRBV4-1 and TRBJ2-3; 16 bases fit TRBD2. Looked up from germline, CDR1 is MGHRA and CDR2 is YSYEKL. Germline trimming cut 3 bases from V and 3 bases from J; bases unmatched to any gene: 12. The CDR3 is made up of 20 amino acids. The CDR3 DNA reads TGCGCCAGCAGCCAGGTGGGGACGGGACTAGCGGGAGGGGTGACAGATACGCAGTATTTT. It specifies CASSQVGTGLAGGVTDTQYF.

This chain uses TRBV5-4 with TRBJ2-7; D possibly matches TRBD1 or TRBD2 (6 bases each). CDR1 is SGHNT and CDR2 is YYREEE in the germline V gene (reference sequence). Trimming removed 4 bases at V and 3 bases at J, with 20 bases between. This CDR3 has 16 residues. In DNA, the CDR3 is TGTGCCAGCAGCCGATCGCCGACAGGAGGGAGCTACGAGCAGTACTTC. Translation gives CASSRSPTGGSYEQYF.

This clone was detected only once. The V call is TRBV20-1, the J call TRBJ2-3; D uncertain. The V end was cut by 5 bases, the J end by 2 bases, with 5 bases between. The CDR3 is made up of 11 amino acids. CDR1 and CDR2 (germline): DFQATT, SNEGSKA (reference sequence). The chain's CDR3 is CSAGVTDTQYF. The CDR3 DNA reads as TGCAGTGCTGGGGTCACAGATACGCAGTATTTT.

The gene calls are TRBV7-8 and TRBJ2-5; unclear D gene. Gene TRBJ2-7 matches the end of the DNA better, so the J call may be wrong. Germline-derived CDR1 and CDR2 are SGHVS and FQNEAQ. The CDR3 sequence is 16 residues long. This CDR3 reads CASSPERHSANYEQYF. DNA of the CDR3: TGTGCCAGCAGCCCGGAGAGGCACTCCGCTAACTACGAGCAGTACTTC.

Worth noting for this clone: The CDR3 does not end in the conserved phenylalanine or tryptophan, so this is likely a read error. It is unclear where the CDR3 begins or ends on the DNA, so no DNA is shown, and the CDR3 is as TCRdb lists it. The J gene is TRBJ1-1, the V gene TRBV5-6; TRBD1 is taken as the D call from the table, unchecked against the DNA. Germline V lookup: CDR1 SGHDT, CDR2 YYEEEE. The CDR3 has 15 amino acids, counting both end residues. CDR3: CASSLGGFGTGLPAL.

The rearrangement joins TRBV18 to TRBJ1-5; no reliable D call. Trimming pared 5 bases from V and 0 bases from J, leaving 14 bases between. This CDR3 contains 16 residues. Germline V gene sequence: CDR1 KGHSH, CDR2 LQKENI. The CDR3 DNA follows: TGTGCCAGCTCATCACTGCGGGGAGATAGCAATCAGCCCCAGCATTTT. It is translated as CASSSLRGDSNQPQHF.

The chain employs TRBV19 and TRBJ1-1; D is uncertain. Trimming cost V 3 bases and J 6 bases, with 11 bases left between them. Germline CDR1 and CDR2: LNHDA and SQIVND (reference sequence). There are 13 residues in the CDR3. CDR3 coding DNA: TGTGCCAGTAGTATTAGAATCGACTCTGAAGCTTTCTTT. This sequence encodes CASSIRIDSEAFF.

The chain is built from TRBV7-8 and TRBJ1-4; D is unresolved. The CDR3 is 18 amino acids. V was clipped by 1 base and J by 3 bases, with 18 bases between them. Germline V gives CDR1 SGHVS, CDR2 FQNEAQ. CDR3 sequence reads: CASSLGLPNGIANEKLFF. The CDR3 DNA sequence: TGTGCCAGCAGCTTAGGCCTCCCAAACGGAATAGCTAATGAAAAACTGTTTTTT.

This chain joins TRBV5-1 and TRBJ1-1; D is undetermined. Germline CDR1 is SGHRS and CDR2 is YFSETQ. The CDR3 loop spans 14 amino acids. V lost 4 bases and J 5 bases, leaving 15 bases between the germline ends. The CDR3 reads CASSLPPLGTEAFF. DNA for the CDR3: TGCGCCAGCAGCCTCCCCCCGCTGGGGACTGAAGCTTTCTTT.

Relative to its sample, this clone is medium-sized. This sequence joins TRBV28 and TRBJ1-5; 9 bases are a match to TRBD1. This CDR3 has 17 amino acids. J gave up 6 bases and V 6 bases, and 15 bases lay outside the gene matches. Germline CDR1 is MDHEN and CDR2 is SYDVKM. Here the CDR3 DNA reads TGTGCCAGCAGCGGACCGATTACAGGGGGCCGGGGTCAGCCCCAGCATTTT. Protein: CASSGPITGGRGQPQHF.

V usage is TRBV2 and J usage is TRBJ1-5; D is possibly TRBD1 (6 bases). V gave up 5 bases and J gave up 4 bases, with 9 bases separating them. Germline lookup yields CDR1 SNHLY and CDR2 FYNNEI. The CDR3 loop spans 13 amino acids. The CDR3 sequence: CASSYRDNQPQHF. In nucleotides, the CDR3 is TGTGCCAGCAGTTACAGGGATAATCAGCCCCAGCATTTT.